Shown below are 17 T cell receptor beta chains from a single sample sequenced in a study of blood T cell repertoires in COVID-19. The method was immunoSEQ multiplex PCR; TCRdb's version includes in-frame clones alone and lacks a portion of them. The repertoire holds approximately 59,000 clones, with 75% to 90% as singletons. The sample taken for sequencing was peripheral blood. Every receptor here comes from a man aged 60 to 75 with COVID-19, enrolled during active disease.

The chain combines TRBV6-1 with TRBJ2-1; 11 bases are a match to TRBD2. V shed 4 bases, J shed 7 bases, and the junction held 9 bases outside the gene matches. This CDR3 has 16 amino acids. The V gene's germline CDR1 is MNHNS and CDR2 SASEGT. The CDR3 region has the DNA TGTGCCAGCAGTGCAGGGTCAACTAGCGGGAGAAATGAGCAGTTCTTC. Translating it yields CASSAGSTSGRNEQFF.

The chain joins TRBV7-9 to TRBJ1-5; 7 bases match TRBD1. CDR1 is SEHNR and CDR2 is FQNEAQ in the germline V gene (reference sequence). The CDR3 is made up of 17 amino acids. The trim removed 0 bases at V and 0 bases at J, leaving 5 bases unmatched. CDR3 nucleotide sequence: TGTGCCAGCAGCTTAGCAGGCAGGGGGTTTAGCAATCAGCCCCAGCATTTT. Translation gives CASSLAGRGFSNQPQHF.

This chain uses TRBV7-3 with TRBJ2-7, with D tentatively TRBD1 (7 bases). V was clipped by 5 bases and J by 5 bases, with 22 bases between them. CDR1 and CDR2 from the germline V gene are SGHTA and FQGTGA. The CDR3 spans 16 residues. Here the CDR3 reads CASSPRGRRSGHEQYF. The CDR3 nucleotides are TGTGCCAGCAGCCCCAGGGGGAGGCGGAGCGGCCACGAGCAGTACTTC.

V usage is TRBV19 and J usage is TRBJ1-3; D might be TRBD1 (6 bases). The germline V gene has CDR1 LNHDA and CDR2 SQIVND (reference sequence). V lost 6 bases and J 4 bases, leaving 13 bases between the germline ends. This CDR3 has 14 amino acids. CDR3 protein: CASRQTGGGNTIYF. The CDR3 DNA reads as TGTGCCAGTAGACAGACAGGCGGGGGAAACACCATATATTTT.

The chain employs TRBV11-2 and TRBJ2-5, with TRBD2 matching 8 bases. The length of the CDR3 is 15 residues. Germline values: CDR1 SGHAT, CDR2 FQNNGV. With V trimmed by 3 bases and J by 1 base, 4 bases remained unmatched. CDR3 bases: TGTGCCAGCAGCTTCGATCGGGGGGGCCAAGAGACCCAGTACTTC. This gives the protein CASSFDRGGQETQYF. Looking up the rest from reference TRBV11-2 and TRBJ2-5 gives the full variable domain: EAGVAQSPRYKIIEKRQSVAFWCNPISGHATLYWYQQILGQGPKLLIQFQNNGVVDDSQLPKDRFSAERLKGVDSTLKIQPAKLEDSAVYLCASSFDRGGQETQYFGPGTRLLVL.

J is TRBJ1-5 and V is TRBV13; D is possibly TRBD1 (6 bases). Germline CDR1 reads PRHDT; CDR2 reads FYEKMQ (reference sequence). The V and J ends lost 6 bases and 5 bases respectively, with 8 bases between them. The CDR3 has 12 amino acids. The CDR3 bases are TGTGCCAGCAGTTCAGGGGATCAGCCCCAGCATTTT. Residues: CASSSGDQPQHF. The full variable domain, in which reference TRBV13 and TRBJ1-5 provide the parts outside the CDR3, is AAGVIQSPRHLIKEKRETATLKCYPIPRHDTVYWYQQGPGQDPQFLISFYEKMQSDKGSIPDRFSAQQFSDYHSELNMSSLELGDSALYFCASSSGDQPQHFGDGTRLSIL.

This sequence joins TRBV6-5 and TRBJ1-6; 7 bases line up with TRBD1. V gave up 4 bases and J gave up 4 bases; unmatched junction bases: 4. The CDR3 length is 15 residues. Germline loops: CDR1 MNHEY, CDR2 SVGAGI. DNA for the CDR3: TGTGCCAGCAGTTTGGGACAGACATATAATTCACCCCTCCACTTT. Translating it yields CASSLGQTYNSPLHF.

Remarks on this clone: The junction does not match germline at one end; this may be a read error. The chain joins TRBV29-1 to TRBJ2-7; 10 bases fit TRBD2. CDR1 and CDR2 from the germline V gene are SQVTM and ANQGSEA. The CDR3 is 14 amino acids. CDR3 coding DNA: TGCAGCGTCGAAGGCCCCGGGACTAGCGCCGAGCAGTACTTC. It encodes CSVEGPGTSAEQYF.

This clone was seen once. J is TRBJ2-5 and V is TRBV9; 8 bases are shared with TRBD1. Germline V gives CDR1 SGDLS, CDR2 YYNGEE. This CDR3 has 17 amino acids. J lost 4 bases, V lost 2 bases, and 13 bases had no gene match. The CDR3 nucleotides are TGTGCCAGCAGCGTCCAACCGAATACAGGGGGATTAGAGACCCAGTACTTC. Its translation is CASSVQPNTGGLETQYF.

The CDR3 loop reads CASSTQGGSEAFF. As DNA, the CDR3 is TGTGCCAGTAGTACCCAGGGGGGCAGTGAAGCTTTCTTT. The chain is built from TRBV19 and TRBJ1-1; 7 positions agree with TRBD1. The germline CDR1 and CDR2 sequences are LNHDA and SQIVND (reference sequence). This CDR3 has 13 amino acids. V shed 4 bases, J shed 7 bases, and the junction held 6 bases outside the gene matches.

The chain links TRBV12-5 to TRBJ2-3, with no clear D. The germline gives CDR1 LGHNT, CDR2 FRNRAP. This CDR3 spans 14 amino acids. Between the trimmed V and J ends, which lost 2 bases and 1 base, there was a span of 7 bases. CDR3 loop: CASGLRSGTDTQYF. The CDR3 DNA reads as TGTGCTAGTGGTTTGCGGTCCGGCACAGATACGCAGTATTTT.

The genes are TRBV19 and TRBJ2-7; 10 bases fit TRBD2. The V gene end was trimmed by 3 bases and the J gene end by 6 bases; junction bases not matched to a gene: 5. The CDR3 contains 14 residues. Germline CDR1 LNHDA, CDR2 SQIVND (reference sequence). The CDR3 reads CASSIPGTSAEQYF. The DNA for the CDR3 is TGTGCCAGTAGTATCCCCGGGACTAGCGCCGAGCAGTACTTC.

The V and J genes are TRBV7-2 and TRBJ1-2; the D is unclear. The CDR3 totals 13 residues. Germline-derived CDR1 and CDR2 are SGHTA and FQGNSA. V dropped 3 bases and J dropped 7 bases, with 12 bases sitting between them. CDR3 residues: CASSFPPVRGYTF. In DNA form, the CDR3 reads TGTGCCAGCAGCTTCCCCCCCGTGCGTGGCTACACCTTC.

This rearrangement joins TRBV6-6 to TRBJ2-2; D call uncertain. V lost 8 bases and J 2 bases, leaving 9 bases between the germline ends. Germline V lookup: CDR1 MNHNY, CDR2 SVGAGI (reference sequence). The CDR3 is 13 residues long. For the CDR3, the DNA is TGTGCCAGCCTACAGCCCAACACCGGGGAGCTGTTTTTT. This codes for CASLQPNTGELFF.

The CDR3 bases are TGTGCCAGCAGCTTGGGACTTTTAGGGACAGGGATGAACACTGAAGCTTTCTTT. This sequence encodes CASSLGLLGTGMNTEAFF. The chain combines TRBV5-5 with TRBJ1-1; TRBD1 aligns across 9 bases. The CDR3 extends over 18 amino acids. Per the germline V gene, CDR1 is SGHKS and CDR2 is YYEKEE (reference sequence). Germline trimming cut 0 bases from V and 0 bases from J; bases unmatched to any gene: 9.

V and J are TRBV19 and TRBJ2-2; a possible D gene is TRBD1 (5 bases). Germline V gene data show CDR1 as LNHDA and CDR2 as SQIVND (reference sequence). The CDR3 extends over 14 amino acids. V was clipped by 6 bases and J by 4 bases, with 12 bases between them. The CDR3 nucleotides read TGTGCCAGTAGGGCTCAGGGTGGCACCGGGGAGCTGTTTTTT. This translates into CASRAQGGTGELFF.

The chain links TRBV19 to TRBJ2-3, with D tentatively TRBD1 (5 bases). The CDR3 totals 14 residues. Per germline, CDR1 LNHDA and CDR2 SQIVND (reference sequence). Trimming took off 7 bases at V and 2 bases at J, with 13 bases between the two ends. The CDR3 protein is CASKTGKATDTQYF. CDR3 DNA sequence: TGTGCCAGTAAAACAGGAAAGGCCACAGATACGCAGTATTTT.